This TCR beta chain was recorded in a study of cytomegalovirus exposure and HLA in healthy donors. Germline V lookup: CDR1 SGHTA, CDR2 FQGNSA. The CDR3 sequence is 14 residues long. Unmatched junction bases numbered 2, after V lost 1 base and J lost 4 bases. The PCR made use of 60 Vbeta and 13 Jbeta primers. Sequenced by immunoSEQ multiplex PCR; TCRdb stores in-frame clones only, minus some. The profile shows about 190,000 clones, 75% to 90% of them singletons. V usage is TRBV7-2 and J usage is TRBJ2-5; 8 bases are shared with TRBD1. This TCR was recovered from a man aged 25 to 45 in good health and CMV-seronegative. The source material was PBMCs. The CDR3 loop reads CASSLGTGSETQYF. The CDR3 nucleotides read TGTGCCAGCAGCTTAGGGACAGGGTCAGAGACCCAGTACTTC.